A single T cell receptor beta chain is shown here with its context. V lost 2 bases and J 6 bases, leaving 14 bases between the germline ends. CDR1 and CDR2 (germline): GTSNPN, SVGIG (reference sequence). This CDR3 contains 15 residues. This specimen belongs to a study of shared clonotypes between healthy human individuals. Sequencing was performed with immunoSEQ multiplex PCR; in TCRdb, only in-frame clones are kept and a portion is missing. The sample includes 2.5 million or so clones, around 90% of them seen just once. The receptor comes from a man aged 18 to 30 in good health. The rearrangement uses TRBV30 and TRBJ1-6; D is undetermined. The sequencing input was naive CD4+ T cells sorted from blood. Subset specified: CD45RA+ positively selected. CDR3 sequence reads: CAWSPTGKPNSPLHF. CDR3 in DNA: TGTGCCTGGAGTCCGACTGGGAAGCCTAATTCACCCCTCCACTTT. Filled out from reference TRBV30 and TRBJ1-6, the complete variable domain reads SQTIHQWPATLVQPVGSPLSLECTVEGTSNPNLYWYRQAAGRGLQLLFYSVGIGQISSEVPQNLSASRPQDRQFILSSKKLLLSDSGFYLCAWSPTGKPNSPLHFGNGTRLTVT.